Listed below are T cell receptor beta chains from one sample, sequenced in a study of T cell repertoires in cytomegalovirus infection. TCRdb reprocessed the reads via MiXCR and lists one record per CDR3 protein. The sample lists fewer than 200,000 distinct CDR3 sequences, roughly 19% occurring once. The sample comprised PBMCs. The receptor source for this set is a human donor in good health (CMV status not recorded). Some clones in this sample may be carry-over from other donors' samples. CDR3s leave out the opening cysteine and the closing phenylalanine or tryptophan. Each record gives: J gene, V gene, CDR3 protein.

j_gene: TRBJ2-5
v_gene: TRBV5-4
CDR3aa: ASSPGTGLQETQY

j_gene: TRBJ2-3
v_gene: TRBV7-3
CDR3aa: ASSLRRADTQY

j_gene: TRBJ1-5
v_gene: TRBV19
CDR3aa: ASNRGQGNQPQH

j_gene: TRBJ2-1
v_gene: TRBV5-1
CDR3aa: ASSRDSLNEQF

j_gene: TRBJ2-7
v_gene: TRBV28
CDR3aa: ATTTTGTSGRYEQY

j_gene: TRBJ1-1
v_gene: TRBV4-1
CDR3aa: ASSQDPGGNTEAF

j_gene: TRBJ1-2
v_gene: TRBV28
CDR3aa: ASSLSVIGYT

j_gene: TRBJ2-5
v_gene: TRBV6-2/TRBV6-3
CDR3aa: ASKRGLGGETQY

j_gene: TRBJ1-1
v_gene: TRBV14
CDR3aa: ASSHRQGQGDTEAF

j_gene: TRBJ1-5
v_gene: TRBV20-1
CDR3aa: SAAGTGGNQPQH

j_gene: TRBJ2-5
v_gene: TRBV2
CDR3aa: ASRGIGRGGETQY

j_gene: TRBJ2-7
v_gene: TRBV11-3
CDR3aa: ASSLSTSGRFSEQY

j_gene: TRBJ2-2
v_gene: TRBV7-2
CDR3aa: ASSLGGGLNTGELF

j_gene: TRBJ2-7
v_gene: TRBV5-4
CDR3aa: ASSLGGVSYEQY

j_gene: TRBJ2-7
v_gene: TRBV7-8
CDR3aa: ASSFRNRDYEQY

j_gene: TRBJ2-3
v_gene: TRBV7-9
CDR3aa: ASSFPSEDSY

j_gene: TRBJ2-5
v_gene: TRBV19
CDR3aa: ASSIDPDGETQY

j_gene: TRBJ1-2
v_gene: TRBV4-3
CDR3aa: ASSHPGRGYGYT

j_gene: TRBJ2-7
v_gene: TRBV7-2
CDR3aa: ASRTSGGSNEQY

j_gene: TRBJ2-1
v_gene: TRBV12-5
CDR3aa: ASGRVPLAGAHEQF

j_gene: TRBJ2-2
v_gene: TRBV10-1
CDR3aa: ASSEFAGELF